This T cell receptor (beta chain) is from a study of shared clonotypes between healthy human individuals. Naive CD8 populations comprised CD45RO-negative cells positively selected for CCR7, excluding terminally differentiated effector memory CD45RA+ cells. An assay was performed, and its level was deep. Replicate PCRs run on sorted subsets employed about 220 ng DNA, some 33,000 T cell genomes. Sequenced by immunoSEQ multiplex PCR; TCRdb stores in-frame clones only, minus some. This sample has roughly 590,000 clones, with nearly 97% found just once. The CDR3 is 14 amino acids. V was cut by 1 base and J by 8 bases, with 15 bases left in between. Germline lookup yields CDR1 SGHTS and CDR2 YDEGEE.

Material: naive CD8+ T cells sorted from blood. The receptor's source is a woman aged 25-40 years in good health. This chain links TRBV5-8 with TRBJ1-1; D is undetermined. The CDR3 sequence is CASSLRRVTDEAFF. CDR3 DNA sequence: TGTGCCAGCAGCTTGAGGCGGGTGACGGACGAAGCTTTCTTT.